A selection of T cell receptor beta chains follows, all from one sample in a study of T cell changes during pregnancy in multiple sclerosis. TCRdb's table, derived via immunoSEQ multiplex PCR, lists solely in-frame clones and lacks some. The sample has tens of thousands of clones, approximately 90% seen once. The sequencing here drew on CD8+ T cells from peripheral blood mononuclear cells, taken in the second trimester of pregnancy. The receptors derive from a female donor with multiple sclerosis, enrolled in a pregnancy study. Each CDR3 is given with its conserved first and last residue. Fields, in order: CDR3 protein, CDR3 DNA, clone size, J gene, D gene, V gene. D genes are given only for firm matches. Clone size appears in some rows only: once, few, many, or a class for an expanded clone.

CASSQVVSGELFF,TGCGCCAGCAGCCAAGTAGTGTCCGGGGAGCTGTTTTTT,.,TRBJ2-2,.,TRBV4-1
CASSQDMAGTYEQYF,TGTGCCAGCAGCCAAGATATGGCAGGGACCTACGAGCAGTACTTC,.,TRBJ2-7,.,TRBV14
CASSLRGTRYTGELFF,TGTGCCAGCAGCTTGCGAGGGACACGGTACACCGGGGAGCTGTTTTTT,.,TRBJ2-2,.,TRBV5-4
CASSPTGIHYGYTF,TGTGCCAGCAGCCCAACAGGGATTCACTATGGCTACACCTTC,few,TRBJ1-2,.,TRBV7-9
CASSYSFSAGAGEQYF,TGTGCCAGCAGTTACTCTTTCAGCGCGGGAGCGGGGGAGCAGTACTTC,once,TRBJ2-7,TRBD2,TRBV6-6
CASSLSTGWLYEQYF,TGCGCCAGCAGCTTGTCCACAGGGTGGTTGTACGAGCAGTACTTC,.,TRBJ2-7,.,TRBV5-1
CASSERFYEQYF,TGTGCCAGCAGTGAACGGTTTTACGAGCAGTACTTC,.,TRBJ2-7,.,TRBV6-4
CASSPKKTSTDTQYF,TGTGCCAGCAGCCCCAAAAAGACTAGCACAGATACGCAGTATTTT,.,TRBJ2-3,.,TRBV13
CASSQSLGVGTEAFF,TGCGCCAGCAGCCAAAGTTTAGGGGTGGGCACTGAAGCTTTCTTT,.,TRBJ1-1,.,TRBV4-1
CASSSGQPNPTEAFF,TGTGCCAGCAGCTCCGGACAGCCCAACCCCACTGAAGCTTTCTTT,.,TRBJ1-1,.,TRBV6-5
CASSDGSTGELFF,TGTGCCAGCAGTGACGGGAGCACCGGGGAGCTGTTTTTT,.,TRBJ2-2,.,TRBV6-4
CASSSSSYEQYF,TGTGCCAGCAGTTCGAGCTCCTACGAGCAGTACTTC,.,TRBJ2-7,.,TRBV27
CASGAGGSYNEQFF,TGTGCCAGCGGAGCGGGAGGATCTTACAATGAGCAGTTCTTC,.,TRBJ2-1,TRBD2,TRBV2
CASSLGQGGFSTEAFF,TGCGCCAGCAGCTTGGGACAGGGGGGTTTTAGCACTGAAGCTTTCTTT,.,TRBJ1-1,TRBD1,TRBV5-1
CASSLIPESYGYTF,TGTGCCAGCAGCTTAATACCGGAGTCCTATGGCTACACCTTC,.,TRBJ1-2,.,TRBV11-1